The rows below give T cell receptor beta chains drawn from one sample of a study. MiXCR, run by TCRdb on the RT-PCR reads, gives a single entry per CDR3 protein. The table lists more than 550,000 distinct CDR3 sequences, 14% of them singletons. The sequenced material came from memory CD4+ T cells from blood. Every receptor here comes from a female donor in good health, serving as a healthy control. Each CDR3 is given without its conserved first and last residue. D genes are given only for firm matches. Not all rows give a size; the values are once, few, many and, for expanded clones, a class.

D,V,J,size,CDR3
NA,TRBV18,TRBJ1-3,NA,ASSPGQSSSGNTIY
TRBD2,TRBV7-3,TRBJ2-1,few,ASSSPAGGLNEQF
TRBD2,TRBV20-1,TRBJ2-5,NA,SAGRPRYLAGGLQETKY
NA,TRBV5-1,TRBJ2-3,NA,ASSLDTGTDTQY
NA,TRBV12-3/TRBV12-4,TRBJ1-6,NA,ASAGESSPLH
TRBD1,TRBV29-1,TRBJ1-1,many,SVKRGQEDTEAF
TRBD1,TRBV7-3,TRBJ2-3,many,ASSLGTGDADTQY
TRBD1,TRBV9,TRBJ2-7,NA,ASSVALGTGAYEQY
TRBD2,TRBV7-2,TRBJ2-2,few,ASSLAQRGNTGELL
NA,TRBV29-1,TRBJ1-2,many,SAQGLGGYT
TRBD1,TRBV15,TRBJ2-7,few,ATSRQENRGEQY
TRBD1,TRBV7-9,TRBJ1-1,NA,ATSGQINTEAF